Listed below are T cell receptor beta chains from one sample, sequenced in a study of blood T cell repertoires in COVID-19. The protocol was immunoSEQ multiplex PCR, while the TCRdb copy is restricted to in-frame clones and leaves out a portion. This sample carries about 160,000 clones, roughly 84% of them seen once, and the ten largest clones take 10%. Sequencing input: peripheral blood. The receptors were gathered from a woman aged 80 or over with active or convalescent COVID-19. Both conserved end residues are part of each CDR3. Fields, in order: clone size, J gene, D gene, V gene, CDR3 protein, CDR3 DNA. A D gene is named only where the DNA matches it firmly. Only part of the rows carry a size: once, few, many, or a class if the clone is expanded.

>few|TRBJ1-5|-|TRBV7-2
CASSSDRHQPQHF
TGTGCCAGCAGCTCTGACAGGCATCAGCCCCAGCATTTT
>-|TRBJ1-4|TRBD1|TRBV19
CASRDRGGEKLFF
TGTGCCAGTAGAGACAGGGGGGGTGAAAAACTGTTTTTT
>-|TRBJ2-7|-|TRBV19
CASSSDGTYEQYF
TGTGCCAGTAGTTCCGACGGGACCTACGAGCAGTACTTC
>-|TRBJ2-3|-|TRBV5-4
CASSPEAGRLHDTQYF
TGTGCCAGCAGCCCCGAGGCAGGGAGGTTGCACGATACGCAGTATTTT
>-|TRBJ1-5|-|TRBV19
CASRRGGGGNQPQHF
TGTGCCAGTAGACGGGGGGGAGGGGGCAATCAGCCCCAGCATTTT
>-|TRBJ1-1|-|TRBV28
CASSVQTGGTEAFF
TGTGCCAGCAGTGTTCAAACGGGGGGCACTGAAGCTTTCTTT
>-|TRBJ2-7|TRBD2|TRBV19
CASSTIGGSYEQYF
TGTGCCAGTAGTACTATCGGGGGGTCCTACGAGCAGTACTTC
>-|TRBJ2-7|-|TRBV3-1/TRBV3-2
CASAVRSSGDEQYF
TGTGCCAGCGCGGTCCGGTCATCTGGAGACGAGCAGTACTTC
>-|TRBJ2-1|-|TRBV7-9
CASSSVRGTSYNEQFF
TGTGCCAGCAGCTCCGTCCGCGGAACCTCCTACAATGAGCAGTTCTTC
>-|TRBJ2-7|TRBD1|TRBV20-1
CSASLLTRDRGVYEQYF
TGCAGTGCTAGTCTCTTGACCCGGGACAGGGGGGTCTACGAGCAGTACTTC
>-|TRBJ2-2|-|TRBV6-1
CASSDPRVSDTGELFF
TGTGCCAGCAGTGACCCTCGGGTCTCTGACACCGGGGAGCTGTTTTTT
>-|TRBJ2-1|TRBD2|TRBV6-1
CASSEALGGYNEQFF
TGTGCCAGCAGTGAAGCGCTGGGAGGGTACAATGAGCAGTTCTTC
>-|TRBJ2-7|TRBD2|TRBV25-1
CASSESPPGGRAQYEQYF
TGTGCCAGCAGTGAATCCCCCCCGGGCGGGAGGGCCCAATACGAGCAGTACTTC
>-|TRBJ1-4|-|TRBV28
CASSPPLGRTNEKLFF
TGTGCCAGCAGTCCACCTCTCGGTCGTACTAATGAAAAACTGTTTTTT
>-|TRBJ1-1|-|TRBV12-3/TRBV12-4
CASNRGLEAFF
TGTGCCAGCAACCGGGGTTTAGAAGCTTTCTTT
>-|TRBJ2-5|TRBD2|TRBV7-9
CASSYGLAGVQETQYF
TGTGCCAGCAGCTACGGACTAGCGGGGGTCCAAGAGACCCAGTACTTC
>-|TRBJ1-6|-|TRBV2
CASSINSPLHF
TGTGCCAGCAGCATTAATTCACCCCTCCACTTT
>-|TRBJ2-5|TRBD2|TRBV5-4
CASSLLAGETQYF
TGTGCCAGCAGTCTCCTAGCGGGAGAGACCCAGTACTTC